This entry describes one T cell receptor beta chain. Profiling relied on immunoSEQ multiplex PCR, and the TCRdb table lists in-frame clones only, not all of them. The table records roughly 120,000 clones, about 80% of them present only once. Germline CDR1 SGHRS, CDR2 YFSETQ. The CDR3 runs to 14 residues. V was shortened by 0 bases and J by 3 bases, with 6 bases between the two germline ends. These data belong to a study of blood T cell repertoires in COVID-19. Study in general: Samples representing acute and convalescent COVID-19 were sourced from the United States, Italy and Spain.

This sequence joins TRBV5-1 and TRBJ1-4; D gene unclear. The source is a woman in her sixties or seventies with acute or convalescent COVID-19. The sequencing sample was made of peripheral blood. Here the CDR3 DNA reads TGCGCCAGCAGCTTGGATACAGCTAATGAAAAACTGTTTTTT. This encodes CASSLDTANEKLFF.